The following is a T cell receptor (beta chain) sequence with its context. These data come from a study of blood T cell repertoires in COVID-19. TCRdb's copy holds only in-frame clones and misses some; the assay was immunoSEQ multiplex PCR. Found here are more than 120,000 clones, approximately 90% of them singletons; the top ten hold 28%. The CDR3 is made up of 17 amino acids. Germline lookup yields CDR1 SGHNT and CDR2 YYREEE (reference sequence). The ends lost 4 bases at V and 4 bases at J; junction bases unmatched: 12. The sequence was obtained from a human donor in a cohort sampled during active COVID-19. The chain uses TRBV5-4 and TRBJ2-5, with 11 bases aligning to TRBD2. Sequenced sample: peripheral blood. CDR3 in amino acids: CASSPGLAGILLETQYF. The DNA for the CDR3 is TGTGCCAGCAGCCCTGGACTAGCGGGCATACTTCTAGAGACCCAGTACTTC.